A selection of T cell receptor beta chains follows, all from one sample in a study of blood T cells in healthy people across ages. TCRdb reanalysed the 5' RACE reads using MiXCR and keeps one entry per CDR3 protein. The top ten clones hold approximately 20% of a sample with about 1 million distinct CDR3 sequences, 45% of them seen once. Sequenced: blood. Receptors were obtained from a woman between 55 and 75 years old in good health. CDR3s include the opening cysteine and the closing phenylalanine or tryptophan. D genes are given only for firm matches. Not all rows give a size; the values are once, few, many and, for expanded clones, a class.

D | J | V | length | size | CDR3 | DNA
- | TRBJ2-1 | TRBV9 | 15 | - | CASSVAVASYNEQFF | TGTGCCAGCAGCGTAGCGGTAGCCTCATACAATGAGCAGTTCTTC
- | TRBJ2-3 | TRBV5-1 | 13 | few | CASSLVLLDTQYF | TGCGCCAGCAGCTTGGTACTTCTAGATACGCAGTATTTT
- | TRBJ1-2 | TRBV29-1 | 18 | few | CSVQLKQGTKTFNYGYTF | TGCAGCGTCCAACTTAAACAGGGAACCAAGACTTTTAACTATGGCTACACCTTC
- | TRBJ1-3 | TRBV7-9 | 15 | - | CASSPRQVPGNTIYF | TGTGCCAGCAGCCCTCGACAGGTGCCGGGAAACACCATATATTTT
TRBD2 | TRBJ2-1 | TRBV2 | 19 | - | CASSEALVSSGDSYNEQFF | TGTGCCAGCAGTGAAGCGCTGGTGTCTAGCGGTGACTCCTACAATGAGCAGTTCTTC
TRBD2 | TRBJ2-3 | TRBV7-2 | 16 | - | CASTQSGDPLVDTQYF | TGTGCCAGCACCCAAAGCGGGGACCCACTTGTAGATACGCAGTATTTT
- | TRBJ2-3 | TRBV5-6 | 13 | many | CASSSGVTDTQYF | TGTGCCAGCAGTTCGGGGGTGACAGATACGCAGTATTTT
TRBD1 | TRBJ1-1 | TRBV11-2 | 17 | few | CASSLGFGRGSRTEAFF | TGTGCCAGCAGCTTAGGATTCGGCAGGGGGTCTAGAACCGAAGCTTTCTTT
- | TRBJ2-1 | TRBV25-1 | 11 | once | CASSEFSEQFF | TGTGCCAGCAGTGAATTCTCTGAGCAGTTCTTC
- | TRBJ2-3 | TRBV5-4 | 13 | - | CASSLKGADTQYF | TGTGCCAGCAGCCTGAAGGGGGCAGATACGCAGTATTTT
- | TRBJ1-5 | TRBV20-1 | 13 | few | CSAARGIDQPQHF | TGCAGTGCTGCACGGGGGATCGATCAGCCCCAGCATTTT
TRBD2 | TRBJ2-3 | TRBV6-4 | 15 | - | CASSPTSGRLDTQYF | TGTGCCAGCAGTCCGACTAGCGGGAGATTGGATACGCAGTATTTT
- | TRBJ2-7 | TRBV11-3 | 13 | - | CASSTGSFYEQYF | TGTGCCAGCAGCACAGGGTCGTTCTACGAGCAGTACTTC
TRBD2 | TRBJ2-2 | TRBV29-1 | 15 | - | CSVWAGGANTGELFF | TGCAGCGTTTGGGCGGGGGGCGCTAACACCGGGGAGCTGTTTTTT
TRBD1 | TRBJ2-7 | TRBV11-2 | 15 | - | CASSSLATGIYEQYF | TGTGCCAGCAGCTCCTTGGCGACAGGGATCTACGAGCAGTACTTC
- | TRBJ2-5 | TRBV6-5 | 14 | - | CASSSTSRGETQYF | TGTGCCAGCAGTTCTACCTCCAGGGGAGAGACCCAGTACTTC
- | TRBJ2-7 | TRBV27 | 15 | - | CASSLVAGRPYEQYF | TGTGCCAGCAGTTTAGTAGCCGGAAGACCCTACGAGCAGTACTTC
TRBD1 | TRBJ2-1 | TRBV27 | 15 | few | CASSGQDQIYNEQFF | TGTGCCAGCAGTGGACAGGATCAAATTTACAATGAGCAGTTCTTC
TRBD2 | TRBJ2-7 | TRBV27 | 16 | - | CASSQVGTSPNYEQYF | TGTGCCAGCAGCCAGGTGGGGACTAGCCCGAACTACGAGCAGTACTTC
- | TRBJ1-2 | TRBV5-1 | 14 | - | CASSEDNSNYGYTF | TGCGCCAGCAGCGAGGACAATTCTAACTATGGCTACACCTTC
TRBD2 | TRBJ2-3 | TRBV9 | 16 | few | CASSADLAVATDTQYF | TGTGCCAGCAGCGCCGATCTAGCGGTGGCCACAGATACGCAGTATTTT
- | TRBJ2-7 | TRBV5-1 | 15 | - | CASSLSPAVDYEQYF | TGCGCCAGCAGCTTATCACCAGCGGTCGACTACGAGCAGTACTTC
TRBD2 | TRBJ2-3 | TRBV20-1 | 15 | - | CSASSLAGAAGTQYF | TGCAGTGCTAGCTCACTAGCGGGCGCCGCGGGTACGCAGTATTTT
TRBD2 | TRBJ2-1 | TRBV6-5 | 19 | - | CASSYQRLGGGWSYNEQFF | TGTGCCAGCAGTTACCAACGACTAGGCGGGGGATGGTCCTACAATGAGCAGTTCTTC
- | TRBJ2-5 | TRBV7-3 | 15 | - | CASSLTAGRLETQYF | TGTGCCAGCAGCTTAACTGCGGGACGGCTTGAGACCCAGTACTTC
TRBD2 | TRBJ2-5 | TRBV20-1 | 16 | many | CSARDPASGSRETQYF | TGCAGTGCTAGAGATCCGGCTAGCGGGAGTCGTGAGACCCAGTACTTC
- | TRBJ1-4 | TRBV4-3 | 12 | - | CASSQVNEKLFF | TGCGCCAGCAGCCAAGTTAATGAAAAACTGTTTTTT
- | TRBJ1-1 | TRBV29-1 | 12 | few | CSVEGSGDEAFF | TGCAGCGTTGAAGGTAGTGGGGATGAAGCTTTCTTT
TRBD2 | TRBJ2-3 | TRBV13 | 16 | once | CASSLGTSGREDTQYF | TGTGCCAGCAGCTTAGGGACTAGCGGGAGGGAAGATACGCAGTATTTT
TRBD2 | TRBJ2-1 | TRBV4-1 | 18 | - | CASSQEGGTSRENNEQFF | TGCGCCAGCAGCCAAGAAGGTGGGACTAGCCGAGAGAACAATGAGCAGTTCTTC
TRBD1 | TRBJ2-7 | TRBV2 | 16 | - | CASSATTGEISYEQYF | TGTGCCAGCAGTGCGACGACAGGGGAAATCTCCTACGAGCAGTACTTC
TRBD1 | TRBJ2-7 | TRBV18 | 15 | - | CASSRPGQGDYEQYF | TGTGCCAGCTCACGCCCGGGACAGGGGGACTACGAGCAGTACTTC
- | TRBJ2-1 | TRBV5-1 | 14 | - | CASSLLALSSEQFF | TGCGCCAGCAGCTTGTTAGCGTTATCGAGTGAGCAGTTCTTC
- | TRBJ2-1 | TRBV24-1 | 14 | many | CATSESRYGNEQFF | TGTGCCACCAGTGAGTCTCGGTACGGGAATGAGCAGTTCTTC
- | TRBJ2-5 | TRBV2 | 13 | few | CASRAGTETKQYF | TGTGCCAGCAGAGCCGGGACTGAGACTAAGCAGTACTTC
- | TRBJ2-7 | TRBV20-1 | 13 | - | CSARSDESYEQYF | TGCAGTGCTAGATCAGACGAGTCCTACGAGCAGTACTTC
- | TRBJ2-5 | TRBV10-1 | 14 | few | CASSESGGQETQYF | TGCGCCAGCAGTGAGTCGGGAGGCCAAGAGACCCAGTACTTC
TRBD1 | TRBJ1-2 | TRBV29-1 | 13 | few | CSVPRTGGYGYTF | TGCAGCGTCCCCAGGACAGGGGGCTATGGCTACACCTTC
TRBD1 | TRBJ2-4 | TRBV27 | 15 | few | CASSFGGQGANIQYF | TGTGCCAGCAGTTTTGGGGGGCAGGGGGCGAACATTCAGTACTTC